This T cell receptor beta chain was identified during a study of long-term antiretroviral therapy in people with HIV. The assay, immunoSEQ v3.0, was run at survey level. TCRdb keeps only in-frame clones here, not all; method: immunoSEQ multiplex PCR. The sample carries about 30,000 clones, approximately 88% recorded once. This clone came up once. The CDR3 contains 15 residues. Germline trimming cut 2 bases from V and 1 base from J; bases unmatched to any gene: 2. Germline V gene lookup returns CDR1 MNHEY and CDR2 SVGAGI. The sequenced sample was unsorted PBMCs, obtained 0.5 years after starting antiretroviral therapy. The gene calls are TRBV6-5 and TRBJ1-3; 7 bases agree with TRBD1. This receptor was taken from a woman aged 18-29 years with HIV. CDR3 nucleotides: TGTGCCAGCAGTTACCGGGGACAGTCTGGAAACACCATATATTTT. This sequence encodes CASSYRGQSGNTIYF.